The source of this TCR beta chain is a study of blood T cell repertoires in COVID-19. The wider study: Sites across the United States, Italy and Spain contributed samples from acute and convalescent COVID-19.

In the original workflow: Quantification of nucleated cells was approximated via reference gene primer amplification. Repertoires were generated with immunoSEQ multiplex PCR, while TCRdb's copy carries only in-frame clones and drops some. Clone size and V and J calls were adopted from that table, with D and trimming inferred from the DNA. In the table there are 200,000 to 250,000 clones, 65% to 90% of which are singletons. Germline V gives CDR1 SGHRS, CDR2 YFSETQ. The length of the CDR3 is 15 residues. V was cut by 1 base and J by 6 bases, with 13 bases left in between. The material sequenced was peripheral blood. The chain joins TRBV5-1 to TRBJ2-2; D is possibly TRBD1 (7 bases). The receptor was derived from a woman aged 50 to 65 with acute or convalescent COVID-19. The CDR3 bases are TGCGCCAGCAGCTTGCTGCAGGGGGAGGCCGGGGAGCTGTTTTTT. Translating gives CASSLLQGEAGELFF. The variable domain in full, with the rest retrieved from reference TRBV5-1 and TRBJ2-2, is KAGVTQTPRYLIKTRGQQVTLSCSPISGHRSVSWYQQTPGQGLQFLFEYFSETQRNKGNFPGRFSGRQFSNSRSEMNVSTLELGDSALYLCASSLLQGEAGELFFGEGSRLTVL.